This section outlines one TCR beta chain sequence together with its context. This clonotype was picked up a small number of times. Its antigen target is currently unknown. Base-call qualities are not available, and no considerably larger clone is one nucleotide away. The CDR3 contains 16 residues, cysteine and phenylalanine counted. Solely the CDR3 DNA is kept, with 48 bases framed from the first base. Between the V and J ends, shortened by 4 bases and 1 base respectively, the junction contains 14 bases. Sequences SGHRS (CDR1) and YFSETQ (CDR2) are obtained from the germline V gene. This entry comes from a study of identical twins (dated by TCRdb to between 2015 and 2016). A note on the overall study: To test whether fetal clonotypes persist, the study used deep sequencing on TCR alpha and beta repertoires from monozygotic twins, unrelated adults of various ages, and cord blood. Replicate twin experiments were performed at different times using different library preparation protocols to rule out contamination.

The library was prepared using 5' RACE. The run used an Illumina HiSeq 2000. A universal primer binding site was added through template switching, and the final cDNA carried a unique molecular identifier so that TCR cDNA molecules could be counted accurately. First-strand cDNA for TCR alpha and beta chains was synthesized from specific primers in the conserved constant-segment region. To control for contamination, every cDNA library carried two barcodes: a SMART-Mk sample barcode plus Illumina barcodes. TruSeq adapter sequences along with Illumina sample barcodes were introduced in two successive PCR steps. The Illumina HiSeq platform was used with custom primers to sequence TCR alpha and beta cDNA libraries. Per the original workflow: MiGEC processed the raw reads to extract unique molecular identifiers, while MiXCR was used to determine the CDR3 positions. Recombination models were inferred per individual with the repgenHMM and IGoR tools using an EM algorithm. The tcR package in R was used for shared clonotype analysis, with sharing normalized by the product of cloneset sizes. To study raw recombination without the effects of thymic and clonal selection, out-of-frame nonproductive sequences were analyzed. The public reads were run again by TCRdb, first through fastp at Q25 and then through MiXCR, and only productive beta chains were kept. Rows merge per CDR3 protein into single entries with the most common DNA and genes. TCRdb's processing, not the authors' own work, is the source of the V and J calls. Counted in this sample were more than 400,000 distinct CDR3 sequences; around 15% of them appeared once. The ten largest clones take up more than 0.4% of the sample.

Every donor in the study was a healthy Caucasian. Three pairs of female monozygotic twins, all aged about 18 to 29 years, were included in the twin cohort. Positive isolation kits from Invitrogen were used to isolate the CD4+ and CD8+ T cell populations. Overall results and qualifications from the work: Compared with coincidental sharing between unrelated individuals, out-of-frame TCR alpha sequences shared between twins had an excess of sequences with low generation probability. Fewer insertions were carried by abundant cord blood beta clonotypes, a similar but weaker trend appeared in young adult naive repertoires, and no such trend appeared in memory repertoires. Out-of-frame TCR alpha sharing in monozygotic twins was systematically underestimated by recombination models, whereas sharing between unrelated individuals was in agreement with the recombination models. Because the same donors could not be followed over many years, the conclusions depended on cross-sectional statistical analysis. Zero-insertion analyses could be partly confounded by invariant T cells such as MAIT and iNKT, though diverse VJ usage argued against such confounding for most clonotypes. In beta out-of-frame sequences, excess twin sharing was weaker, because having fewer shared sequences lowered the signal-to-noise ratio.

The same data also contributed to another study, on yellow fever vaccine responses in identical twins. The second paper states: According to the authors, in identical twins the way T cells responded to vaccination appeared partly convergent and partly personalized. In the study, vaccine-responding T cell clones were precisely tracked in identical twins.

This receptor was obtained from a woman under 30 in good health. The chain is encoded by TRBV5-1 joined to TRBJ2-2; 5 matching bases give a weak D call of TRBD2. Material: CD4+ T cells sorted from blood. The DNA is TGCGCCAGCAGCCAGTCCGGGAACCTGAACACCGGGGAGCTGTTTTTT. This is translated as CASSQSGNLNTGELFF.